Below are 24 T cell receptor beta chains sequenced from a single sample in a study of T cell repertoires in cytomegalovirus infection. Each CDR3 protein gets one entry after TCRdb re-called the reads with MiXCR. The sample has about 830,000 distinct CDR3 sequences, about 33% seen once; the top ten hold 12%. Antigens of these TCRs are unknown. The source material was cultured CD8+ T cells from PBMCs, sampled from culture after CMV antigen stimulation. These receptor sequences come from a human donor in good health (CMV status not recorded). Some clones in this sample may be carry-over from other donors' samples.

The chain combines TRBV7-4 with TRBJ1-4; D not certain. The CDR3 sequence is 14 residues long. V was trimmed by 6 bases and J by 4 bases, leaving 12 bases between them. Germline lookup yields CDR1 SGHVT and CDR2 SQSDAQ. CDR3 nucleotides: TGTGCCAGCAGGAGTCCACAGAGTAATGAAAAACTGTTTTTT. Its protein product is CASRSPQSNEKLFF.

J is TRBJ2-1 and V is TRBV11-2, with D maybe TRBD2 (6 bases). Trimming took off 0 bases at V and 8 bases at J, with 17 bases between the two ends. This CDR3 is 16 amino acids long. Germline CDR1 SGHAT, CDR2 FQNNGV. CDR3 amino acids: CASSLDGAGNGHEQFF. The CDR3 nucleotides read TGTGCCAGCAGCTTAGACGGCGCGGGGAACGGGCATGAGCAGTTCTTC.

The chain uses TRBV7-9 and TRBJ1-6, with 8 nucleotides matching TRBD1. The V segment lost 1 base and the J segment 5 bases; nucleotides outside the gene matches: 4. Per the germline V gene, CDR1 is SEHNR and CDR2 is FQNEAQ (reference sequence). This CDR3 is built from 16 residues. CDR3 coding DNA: TGTGCCAGCAGCTTAGTAAAGACAGGGGATAATTCACCCCTCCACTTT. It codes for CASSLVKTGDNSPLHF.

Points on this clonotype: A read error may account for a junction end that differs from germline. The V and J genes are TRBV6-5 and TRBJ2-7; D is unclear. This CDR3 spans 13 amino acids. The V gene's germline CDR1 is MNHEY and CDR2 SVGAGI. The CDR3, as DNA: TGTGCCAGCAGTTACACAGCCTCCTACGTGCAGTACTTC. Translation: CASSYTASYVQYF.

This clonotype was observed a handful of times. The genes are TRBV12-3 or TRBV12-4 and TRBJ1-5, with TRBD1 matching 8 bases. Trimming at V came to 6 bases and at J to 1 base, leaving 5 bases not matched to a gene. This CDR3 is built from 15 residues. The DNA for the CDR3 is TGTGCCAGCAGCAGGGGGCGCGTCAGCAATCAGCCCCAGCATTTT. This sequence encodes CASSRGRVSNQPQHF.

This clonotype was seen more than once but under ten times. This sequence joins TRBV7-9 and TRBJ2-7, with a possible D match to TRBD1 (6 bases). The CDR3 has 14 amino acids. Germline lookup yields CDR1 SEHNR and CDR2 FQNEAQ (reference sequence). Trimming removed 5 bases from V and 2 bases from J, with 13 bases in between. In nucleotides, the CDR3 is TGTGCCAGCAGCCCGATCACAGGGACCTACGAGCAGTACGTC. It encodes CASSPITGTYEQYV.

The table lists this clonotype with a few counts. The CDR3, as DNA: TGTGCTAGTGCCCCGGGGGCTAATCAGCCCCAGCATTTT. Its protein is CASAPGANQPQHF. The chain links TRBV12-5 to TRBJ1-5; D is possibly TRBD1 (6 bases). The CDR3 contains 13 residues. Between the trimmed V and J ends, which lost 7 bases and 4 bases, there was a span of 11 bases. From germline, CDR1 is LGHNT and CDR2 FRNRAP. Together with reference TRBV12-5 and TRBJ1-5, the CDR3 gives the full variable domain: DARVTQTPRHKVTEMGQEVTMRCQPILGHNTVFWYRQTMMQGLELLAYFRNRAPLDDSGMPKDRFSAEMPDATLATLKIQPSEPRDSAVYFCASAPGANQPQHFGDGTRLSIL.

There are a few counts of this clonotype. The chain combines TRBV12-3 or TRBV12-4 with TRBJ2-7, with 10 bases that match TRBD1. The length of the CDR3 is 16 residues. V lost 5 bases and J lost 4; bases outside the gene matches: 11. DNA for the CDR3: TGTGCCAGCAGTCCCGGCCGGACAGGGGGTGTTTACGAGCAGTACTTC. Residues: CASSPGRTGGVYEQYF.

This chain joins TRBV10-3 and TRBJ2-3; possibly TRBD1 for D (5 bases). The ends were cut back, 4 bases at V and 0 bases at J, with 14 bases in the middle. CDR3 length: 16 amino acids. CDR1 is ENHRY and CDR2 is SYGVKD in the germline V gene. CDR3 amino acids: CAISGGLLESTDTQYF. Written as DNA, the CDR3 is TGTGCCATCAGTGGGGGCCTACTCGAAAGCACAGATACGCAGTATTTT.

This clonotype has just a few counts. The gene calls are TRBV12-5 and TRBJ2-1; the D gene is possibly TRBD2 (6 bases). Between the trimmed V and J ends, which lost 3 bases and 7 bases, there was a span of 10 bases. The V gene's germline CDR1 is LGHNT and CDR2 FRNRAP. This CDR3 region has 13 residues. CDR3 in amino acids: CASGFRGYNEQFF. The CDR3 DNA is TGTGCTAGTGGTTTTCGGGGGTATAATGAGCAGTTCTTC.

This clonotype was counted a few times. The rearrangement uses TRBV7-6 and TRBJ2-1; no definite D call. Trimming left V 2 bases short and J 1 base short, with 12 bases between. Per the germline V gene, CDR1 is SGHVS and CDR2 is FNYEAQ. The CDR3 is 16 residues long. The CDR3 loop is CASSLIITQSYNEQFF. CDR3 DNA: TGTGCCAGCAGCTTAATAATAACACAATCCTACAATGAGCAGTTCTTC.

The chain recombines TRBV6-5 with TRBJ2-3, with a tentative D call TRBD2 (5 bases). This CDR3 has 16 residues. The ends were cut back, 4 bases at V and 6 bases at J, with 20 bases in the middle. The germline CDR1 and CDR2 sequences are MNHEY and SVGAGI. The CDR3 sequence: CASSFSGLRPGDTQYF. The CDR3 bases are TGTGCCAGCAGTTTTTCAGGACTCCGGCCGGGGGATACGCAGTATTTT.

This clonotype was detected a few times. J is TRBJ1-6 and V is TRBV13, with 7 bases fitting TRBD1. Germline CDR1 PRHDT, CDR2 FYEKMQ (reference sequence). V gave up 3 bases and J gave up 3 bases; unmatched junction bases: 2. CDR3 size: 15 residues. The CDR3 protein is CASSFQGDYNSPLHF. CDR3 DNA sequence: TGTGCCAGCAGCTTTCAGGGGGACTATAATTCACCCCTCCACTTT.

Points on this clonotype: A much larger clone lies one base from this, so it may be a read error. The CDR3 region has the DNA TGTGCCAACAGTAACGGGGGGGCGATGGAGACCCAGTACTTC. Translated: CANSNGGAMETQYF. This sequence joins TRBV7-2 and TRBJ2-5; 8 positions match TRBD2. The CDR3 sequence is 14 residues long. From germline, CDR1 is SGHTA and CDR2 FQGNSA. J gave up 5 bases and V 10 bases, and 12 bases lay outside the gene matches.

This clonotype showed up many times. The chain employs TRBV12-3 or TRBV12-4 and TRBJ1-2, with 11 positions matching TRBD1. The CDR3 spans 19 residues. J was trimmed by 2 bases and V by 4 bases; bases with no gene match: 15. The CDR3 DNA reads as TGTGCCAGCAGTTCGGGTATCGTTTCGCGGGACAGGGGGAACTATGGCTACACCTTC. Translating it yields CASSSGIVSRDRGNYGYTF.

CDR3 bases: TGTGCCAGCAGTTACGGAGGGCTTCCCTACAATGAGCAGTTCTTC. It codes for CASSYGGLPYNEQFF. The chain is built from TRBV6-5 and TRBJ2-1; weak D call: TRBD2 (6 bases). Germline lookup yields CDR1 MNHEY and CDR2 SVGAGI. The V end lost 2 bases, the J end lost 2 bases, and 10 bases lay between the germline ends. The CDR3 length is 15 residues.

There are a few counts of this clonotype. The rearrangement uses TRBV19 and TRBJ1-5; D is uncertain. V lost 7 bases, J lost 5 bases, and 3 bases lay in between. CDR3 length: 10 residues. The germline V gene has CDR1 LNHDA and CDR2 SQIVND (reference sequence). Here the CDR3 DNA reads TGTGCCAGTAACTATCAGCCCCAGCATTTT. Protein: CASNYQPQHF. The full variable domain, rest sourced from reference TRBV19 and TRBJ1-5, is DGGITQSPKYLFRKEGQNVTLSCEQNLNHDAMYWYRQDPGQGLRLIYYSQIVNDFQKGDIAEGYSVSREKKESFPLTVTSAQKNPTAFYLCASNYQPQHFGDGTRLSIL.

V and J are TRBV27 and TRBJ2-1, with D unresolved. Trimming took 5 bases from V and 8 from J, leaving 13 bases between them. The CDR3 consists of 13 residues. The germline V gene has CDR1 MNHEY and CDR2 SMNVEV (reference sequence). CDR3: CASSPGEVYEQFF. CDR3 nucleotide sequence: TGTGCCAGCAGTCCAGGCGAGGTCTATGAGCAGTTCTTC.

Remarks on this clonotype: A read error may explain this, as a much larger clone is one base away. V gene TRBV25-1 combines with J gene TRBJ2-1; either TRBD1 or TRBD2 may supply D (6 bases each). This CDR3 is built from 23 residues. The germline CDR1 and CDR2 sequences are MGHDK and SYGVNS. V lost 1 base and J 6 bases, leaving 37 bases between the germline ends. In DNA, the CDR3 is TGTGCCAGCAGTGAATTTGGCCCGTGGCGGCCCCTCTCCCGGGGGCCCGTCCCCAATGAGCAGTTCTTC. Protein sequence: CASSEFGPWRPLSRGPVPNEQFF.

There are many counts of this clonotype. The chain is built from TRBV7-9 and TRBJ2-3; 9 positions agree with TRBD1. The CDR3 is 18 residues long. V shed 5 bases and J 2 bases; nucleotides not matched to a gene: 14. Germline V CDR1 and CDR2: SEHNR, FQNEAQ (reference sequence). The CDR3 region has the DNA TGTGCCAGCAGCCAGGCGACAGGGGGGAGCACAGTCACAGATACGCAGTATTTT. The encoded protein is CASSQATGGSTVTDTQYF.

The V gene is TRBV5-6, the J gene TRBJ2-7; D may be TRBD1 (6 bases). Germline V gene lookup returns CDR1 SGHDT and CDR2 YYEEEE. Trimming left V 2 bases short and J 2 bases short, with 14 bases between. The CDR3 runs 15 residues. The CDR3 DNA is TGTGCCAGCAGCTTCCCCAAGGCAGGGGCCTACGAGCAGTACTTC. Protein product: CASSFPKAGAYEQYF.

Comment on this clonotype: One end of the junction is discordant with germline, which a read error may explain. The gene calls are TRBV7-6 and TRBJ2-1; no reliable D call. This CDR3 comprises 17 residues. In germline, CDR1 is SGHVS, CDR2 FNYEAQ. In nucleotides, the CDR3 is TGTACCAGCAGCTTAGCCGCCCTTGGAAGTTGGAACAATGAGCAGTTCTTC. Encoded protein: CTSSLAALGSWNNEQFF. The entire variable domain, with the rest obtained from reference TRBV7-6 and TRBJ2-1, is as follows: GAGVSQSPRYKVTKRGQDVALRCDPISGHVSLYWYRQALGQGPEFLTYFNYEAQQDKSGLPNDRFSAERPEGSISTLTIQRTEQRDSAMYRCTSSLAALGSWNNEQFFGPGTRLTVL.

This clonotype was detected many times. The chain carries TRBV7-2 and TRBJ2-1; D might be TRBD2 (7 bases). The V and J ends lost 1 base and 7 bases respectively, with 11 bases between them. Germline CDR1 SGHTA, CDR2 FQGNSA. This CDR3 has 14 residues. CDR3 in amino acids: CASSLDGGQNEQFF. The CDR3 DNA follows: TGTGCCAGCAGCTTAGACGGGGGGCAAAATGAGCAGTTCTTC.

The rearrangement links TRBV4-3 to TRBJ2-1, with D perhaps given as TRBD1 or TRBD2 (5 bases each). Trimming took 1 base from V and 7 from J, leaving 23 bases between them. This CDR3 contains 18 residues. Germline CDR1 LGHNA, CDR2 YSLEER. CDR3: CASSQVGAVHGMGNEQFF. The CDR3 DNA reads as TGCGCCAGCAGCCAAGTAGGGGCGGTTCACGGGATGGGGAATGAGCAGTTCTTC.